Each of the 23 T cell receptor beta chains below was sequenced from the same sample in a study of naive and memory T cell subsets. Two oligonucleotides, mixed equimolar, formed the beta constant-region primer covering TRBC1 and TRBC2. MiXCR, run by TCRdb on the UMI-ligation and nested PCR reads, gives a single entry per CDR3 protein. The sample has approximately 85,000 distinct CDR3 sequences, 6% to 7.5% seen once; the top ten hold about 1.6%. Sample: central memory CD4+ T cells from blood. All receptors derive from a human donor in good health.

This clonotype came up many times. This chain links TRBV7-2 with TRBJ2-1; D is possibly TRBD2 (6 bases). The CDR3 is made up of 16 amino acids. V was shortened by 1 base and J by 7 bases, with 17 bases between the two germline ends. Germline V gene sequence: CDR1 SGHTA, CDR2 FQGNSA. CDR3 DNA: TGTGCCAGCAGCTTAGTCGTGACTAGAACTGCGAATGAGCAGTTCTTC. Residues: CASSLVVTRTANEQFF.

The chain recombines TRBV27 with TRBJ2-6; possibly TRBD1 or TRBD2 for D (5 bases each). The germline V gene has CDR1 MNHEY and CDR2 SMNVEV (reference sequence). CDR3 length: 19 amino acids. V lost 7 bases, J lost 0 bases, and 22 bases lay in between. The CDR3 region has the DNA TGTGCCAGCACTAAAATATTGGGGGAGCACGACTCTGGGGCCAACGTCCTGACTTTC. Its protein is CASTKILGEHDSGANVLTF.

This clonotype was counted ten times or more. V gene TRBV28 combines with J gene TRBJ1-6; TRBD1 might be the D (5 bases). The V end lost 6 bases, the J end lost 3 bases, and 12 bases lay between the germline ends. The CDR3 length is 15 residues. In germline, CDR1 is MDHEN, CDR2 SYDVKM. CDR3 protein: CASSGGTSYNSPLHF. CDR3 nucleotides: TGTGCCAGCAGCGGTGGGACGAGCTATAATTCACCCCTCCACTTT.

The V gene is TRBV30, the J gene TRBJ1-2; D gene unclear. The CDR3 length is 13 residues. The germline V gene has CDR1 GTSNPN and CDR2 SVGIG (reference sequence). Trimming took 5 bases from V and 4 from J, leaving 14 bases between them. The CDR3 is CAWETQRFYGYTF. DNA of the CDR3: TGTGCCTGGGAAACCCAGCGCTTCTATGGCTACACCTTC.

This clonotype has ten or more counts. The rearrangement joins TRBV5-5 to TRBJ2-6; D perhaps matches TRBD2 (7 bases). The CDR3 is made up of 22 amino acids. V was pared by 1 base and J by 0 bases, with 26 bases between. Germline CDR1 SGHKS, CDR2 YYEKEE (reference sequence). The CDR3 DNA is TGTGCCAGCAGCTTGCTTGCGGGGGCGGCTGGGAACCTTTACTCTGGGGCCAACGTCCTGACTTTC. This gives the protein CASSLLAGAAGNLYSGANVLTF.

The chain combines TRBV20-1 with TRBJ2-2; D gene ambiguous. There are 13 residues in the CDR3. With 1 base removed from V and 6 bases from J, the gap between germline ends came to 9 bases. Germline V gene data show CDR1 as DFQATT and CDR2 as SNEGSKA (reference sequence). The CDR3 coding sequence is TGCAGTGCTAGAGTCAGCGTGGCCGGGGAGCTGTTTTTT. This encodes CSARVSVAGELFF.

This clonotype was detected ten times or more. V gene TRBV3-1 combines with J gene TRBJ2-6; tentatively, D is TRBD2 (6 bases). The CDR3 loop spans 15 amino acids. Germline CDR1 LGHDT, CDR2 YNNKEL (reference sequence). Trimming stripped 1 base from V and 12 bases from J, with 16 bases between. The CDR3 reads CASSQAGGRRSVLTF. In DNA, the CDR3 is TGTGCCAGCAGCCAAGCCGGGGGACGGAGGAGCGTCCTGACTTTC.

This clonotype was seen a handful of times. The rearrangement joins TRBV29-1 to TRBJ2-3, with 12 positions matching TRBD2. The CDR3 is made up of 15 amino acids. Germline CDR1 and CDR2: SQVTM and ANQGSEA. J lost 7 bases, V lost 6 bases, and 11 bases had no gene match. CDR3 residues: CSVPPSGGVINTQYF. The CDR3 DNA reads as TGCAGCGTGCCCCCTAGCGGGGGGGTAATAAATACGCAGTATTTT.

This clonotype was observed many times. In nucleotides, the CDR3 is TGTGCCAGCAGTCCACCTGGTCTAGGCGGGGGGGCGGATGAGCAGTTCTTC. This codes for CASSPPGLGGGADEQFF. The gene calls are TRBV12-3 or TRBV12-4 and TRBJ2-1; TRBD2 agrees at 9 bases. The CDR3 contains 17 residues. Trimming at V came to 5 bases and at J to 8 bases, leaving 16 bases not matched to a gene.

This clonotype was observed at least ten times. The chain combines TRBV6-5 with TRBJ2-5; 11 bases map to TRBD2. The J segment lost 4 bases and the V segment lost 6 bases, leaving 7 bases of the junction unmatched. Germline V gene lookup returns CDR1 MNHEY and CDR2 SVGAGI. The CDR3 is 15 residues long. CDR3 sequence: CASRPTSGGSETQYF. CDR3 sequence (DNA): TGTGCCAGCAGGCCTACTAGCGGGGGATCAGAGACCCAGTACTTC.

In this sample, this clonotype turned up a few times. The rearrangement joins TRBV5-1 to TRBJ2-2; D gene uncertain. There are 14 residues in the CDR3. Germline CDR1 is SGHRS and CDR2 is YFSETQ. V lost 4 bases, J lost 4 bases, and 11 bases lay in between. This CDR3 is CASSRLGGTGELFF. The CDR3 DNA sequence: TGCGCCAGCAGCCGGCTAGGTGGCACCGGGGAGCTGTTTTTT.

A few counts support this clonotype. V and J are TRBV27 and TRBJ2-3, with D possibly being TRBD2 (5 bases). The CDR3 covers 14 residues. The germline V gene has CDR1 MNHEY and CDR2 SMNVEV (reference sequence). Trimming took off 3 bases at V and 9 bases at J, with 16 bases between the two ends. The CDR3, as DNA: TGTGCCAGCAGTTTCACTAGTTCCGTAGGGACGCAGTATTTT. Residues: CASSFTSSVGTQYF.

This clonotype was observed at least ten times. The J gene is TRBJ2-1, the V gene TRBV7-2; D not certain. The V end was cut by 6 bases, the J end by 0 bases, with 6 bases between. The CDR3 is 13 residues long. The V gene's germline CDR1 is SGHTA and CDR2 FQGNSA. CDR3 amino acids: CASRQASYNEQFF. The CDR3 coding sequence is TGTGCCAGCAGGCAGGCCTCCTACAATGAGCAGTTCTTC.

This clonotype was recorded at least ten times. The V gene is TRBV29-1, the J gene TRBJ2-5; D is undetermined. V was trimmed by 3 bases and J by 1 base, leaving 9 bases between them. CDR1 is SQVTM and CDR2 is ANQGSEA in the germline V gene. This CDR3 has 13 amino acids. The CDR3 protein is CSVESSAQETQYF. CDR3 DNA: TGCAGCGTTGAGTCCAGCGCCCAAGAGACCCAGTACTTC.

This clonotype occurred many times. The CDR3 DNA reads as TGTGCCACCAGCATAATCCGGGGGAACACTGAAGCTTTCTTT. This encodes CATSIIRGNTEAFF. V is TRBV15 and J is TRBJ1-1, with D uncertain. The CDR3 totals 14 residues. Trimming left V 4 bases short and J 1 base short, with 10 bases between. CDR1 is LNHNV, CDR2 YYDKDF, per germline (reference sequence).

V usage is TRBV7-2 and J usage is TRBJ2-7; 9 bases are a match to TRBD1. Germline CDR1 and CDR2: SGHTA and FQGNSA. The CDR3 sequence is 15 residues long. V lost 5 bases to trimming and J lost 1 base; unmatched junction nucleotides: 6. CDR3 in DNA: TGTGCCAGCAGCCCTACGGGACAGGGATCCTACGAGCAGTACTTC. It codes for CASSPTGQGSYEQYF.

Ten or more counts support this clonotype. The chain employs TRBV7-3 and TRBJ2-3; 16 bases are a match to TRBD2. The germline V gene encodes CDR1 SGHTA and CDR2 FQGTGA. After removal of 0 bases from V and 6 bases from J, the junction contained 9 bases not matched to a gene. The CDR3 has 19 residues. In nucleotides, the CDR3 is TGTGCCAGCAGCTTAACGAGGGGGACTAGCGGGAGGGCCTATGATACGCAGTATTTT. Protein: CASSLTRGTSGRAYDTQYF.

Many counts were recorded for this clonotype. This rearrangement joins TRBV18 to TRBJ2-5; D remains ambiguous. The CDR3 has 13 amino acids. Germline V gene data show CDR1 as KGHSH and CDR2 as LQKENI. V dropped 2 bases and J dropped 2 bases, with 6 bases sitting between them. This CDR3 reads CASSPALQETQYF. The CDR3 nucleotides read TGTGCCAGCTCACCAGCACTGCAAGAGACCCAGTACTTC.

This clonotype was detected only a few times. V usage is TRBV7-2 and J usage is TRBJ1-5, with D perhaps matching TRBD1 (6 bases). With 2 bases removed from V and 0 bases from J, the gap between germline ends came to 20 bases. The CDR3 has 19 residues. The V gene's germline CDR1 is SGHTA and CDR2 FQGNSA. CDR3 amino acids: CASSLMALRGSYSNQPQHF. The CDR3 region has the DNA TGTGCCAGCAGCTTAATGGCGCTCAGGGGATCATATAGCAATCAGCCCCAGCATTTT.

There are a few counts of this clonotype. The chain couples TRBV3-1 to TRBJ1-1; tentatively, D is TRBD1 (5 bases). Germline CDR1 LGHDT, CDR2 YNNKEL (reference sequence). V dropped 1 base and J dropped 12 bases, with 12 bases sitting between them. The CDR3 contains 12 residues. The CDR3 protein is CASSQVTGGTFF. CDR3 bases: TGTGCCAGCAGCCAAGTAACAGGCGGGACTTTCTTT.

This rearrangement joins TRBV28 to TRBJ2-1; D remains unclear. The CDR3 consists of 12 residues. Between the trimmed V and J ends, which lost 6 bases and 5 bases, there was a span of 8 bases. Germline loops: CDR1 MDHEN, CDR2 SYDVKM. CDR3 sequence: CASRLRDNEQFF. For the CDR3, the DNA is TGTGCCAGCAGATTGAGAGACAATGAGCAGTTCTTC.

The table lists this clonotype with a few counts. The chain recombines TRBV20-1 with TRBJ1-4; D gene uncertain. The ends were cut back, 3 bases at V and 8 bases at J, with 10 bases in the middle. This CDR3 contains 12 residues. Germline V gene sequence: CDR1 DFQATT, CDR2 SNEGSKA (reference sequence). Written as DNA, the CDR3 is TGCAGTGCTAGGACCTTAGGGGAAAAACTGTTTTTT. It translates to CSARTLGEKLFF.

The rearrangement links TRBV12-3 or TRBV12-4 to TRBJ2-5, with 13 bases that match TRBD2. CDR3 size: 17 residues. With V trimmed by 6 bases and J by 5 bases, 12 bases remained unmatched. The CDR3 nucleotides are TGTGCCAGCAGCCGGACTAGCGGGAGTATTGGCGGGGAGACCCAGTACTTC. This codes for CASSRTSGSIGGETQYF.